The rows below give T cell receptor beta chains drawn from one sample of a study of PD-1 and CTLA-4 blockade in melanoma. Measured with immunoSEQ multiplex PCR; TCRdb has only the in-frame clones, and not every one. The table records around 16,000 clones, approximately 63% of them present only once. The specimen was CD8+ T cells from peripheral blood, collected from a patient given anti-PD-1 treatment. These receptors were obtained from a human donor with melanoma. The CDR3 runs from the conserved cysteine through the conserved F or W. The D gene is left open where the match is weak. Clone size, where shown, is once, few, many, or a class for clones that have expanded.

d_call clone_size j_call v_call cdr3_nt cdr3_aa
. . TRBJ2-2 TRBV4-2 TGTGCCAGCAGCCAAGATAGGGGGGCCTACACCGGGGAGCTGTTTTTT CASSQDRGAYTGELFF
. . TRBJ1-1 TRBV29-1 TGCAGCGCCCTTGAGGACGGTATTGAAGCTTTCTTT CSALEDGIEAFF
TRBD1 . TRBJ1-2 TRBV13 TGTGCCAGCAGCTTAGAAGGGGGCGGGTCCTATGGCTACACCTTC CASSLEGGGSYGYTF
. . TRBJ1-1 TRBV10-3 TGTGCCATCAGTTCTCCGACAGAGGGGGGTCGACAGAACACTGAAGCTTTCTTT CAISSPTEGGRQNTEAFF
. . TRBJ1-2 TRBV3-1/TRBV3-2 TGTGCCAGCAGCCATGGGGTTTTAGGGGGTTATGGCTACACCTTC CASSHGVLGGYGYTF
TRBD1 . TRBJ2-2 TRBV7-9 TGTGCCAGCAGCCCCAAGACAGGGTGGACCGACACCGGGGAGCTGTTTTTT CASSPKTGWTDTGELFF
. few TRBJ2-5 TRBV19 TGTGCCAGTAGTCCAGGGGAAGAGACCCAGTACTTC CASSPGEETQYF
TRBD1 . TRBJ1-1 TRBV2 TGTGCCAGCAGACAGACAGGGGGGTCTTCTGAAGCTTTCTTT CASRQTGGSSEAFF
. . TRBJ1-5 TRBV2 TGTGCCAGCAGGGACGTGGGTTCAGGGCAGCCCCAGCATTTT CASRDVGSGQPQHF
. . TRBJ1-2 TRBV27 TGTGCCAGCAGTCCAATCGCAGGGACACTTAACTATGGCTACACCTTC CASSPIAGTLNYGYTF
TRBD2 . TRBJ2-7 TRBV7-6 TGTGCCAGCAGCTCCACTAGCGGGGTCTCCTACGAGCAGTACTTC CASSSTSGVSYEQYF
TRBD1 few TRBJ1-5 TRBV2 TGTGCCAGCAGATTCTCGGGACAGGACACTACTAGCAATCAGCCCCAGCATTTT CASRFSGQDTTSNQPQHF
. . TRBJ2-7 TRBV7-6 TGTGCCAGCAGCCCTAGACAGGACAGTTTGGGGGACGAGCAGTACTTC CASSPRQDSLGDEQYF
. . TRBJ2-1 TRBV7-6 TGTGCCAGCAGCGGGGGAAGCTCCTACAATGAGCAGTTCTTC CASSGGSSYNEQFF
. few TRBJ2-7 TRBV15 TGTGCCACCAGCAGAGCCAAGGGGCTGGCCTACGAGCAGTACTTC CATSRAKGLAYEQYF
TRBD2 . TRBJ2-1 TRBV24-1 TGTGCCACCAGTGATTCTCCGGGACTAGCGGGGAATTCCTACAATGAGCAGTTCTTC CATSDSPGLAGNSYNEQFF
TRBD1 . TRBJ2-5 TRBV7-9 TGTGCCAGCAGCCCCACCGGGACAGGGGCCCTAACAACCCAGTACTTC CASSPTGTGALTTQYF
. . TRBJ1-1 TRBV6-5 TGTGCCAGCGGGTGGACCACTGAAGCTTTCTTT CASGWTTEAFF
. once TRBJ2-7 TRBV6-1 TGTGCCAGCAGTGAACTATCGGTGACCCGCCGCGAGCAGTACTTC CASSELSVTRREQYF
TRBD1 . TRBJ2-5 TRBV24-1 TGTGCCACCAACGACAGGGAAGAGACCCAGTACTTC CATNDREETQYF
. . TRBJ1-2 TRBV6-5 TGTGCCAGCAGTTTCAGGGCATCGGGCGGCTACACCTTC CASSFRASGGYTF
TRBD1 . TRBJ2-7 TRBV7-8 TGTGCCAGCAGCTTACCAGGGGGTCCCTACGAGCAGTACTTC CASSLPGGPYEQYF
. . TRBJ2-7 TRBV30 TGTGCCTGGAGTGAGGGGACCGCATCCTACGAGCAGTACTTC CAWSEGTASYEQYF
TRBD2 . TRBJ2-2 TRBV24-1 TGTGCCACCAGTGATCACAAAGGAGCGGGACTACGGGAGCTGTTTTTT CATSDHKGAGLRELFF
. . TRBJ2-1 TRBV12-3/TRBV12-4 TGTGCCAGCAGTGGGGTTTACAATGAGCAGTTCTTC CASSGVYNEQFF
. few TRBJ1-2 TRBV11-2 TGTGCCAGCAGCTACCCCCGGAACCAACCTCGTTTATTCGATGGCTACACCTTC CASSYPRNQPRLFDGYTF
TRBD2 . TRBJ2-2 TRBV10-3 TGTGCCATCAGTGCCTACAAAACTAGCGGGAGGGGCGGGGAGCTGTTTTTT CAISAYKTSGRGGELFF
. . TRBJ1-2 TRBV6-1 TGTGCCAGCAGTGACCCGGGTTGGCAGGGATATGGCTACACCTTC CASSDPGWQGYGYTF
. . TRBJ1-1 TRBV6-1 TGTGCCAGCAGTGAAACAGTGCGGGTTGAAGCTTTCTTT CASSETVRVEAFF
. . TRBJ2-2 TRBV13 TGTGCCAGCAGTTTAGGGGGCACCGGGGAGCTGTTTTTT CASSLGGTGELFF
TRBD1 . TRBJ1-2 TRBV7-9 TGTGCCAGCAGCCAAGGGACAGGGGTACATGGCTACACCTTC CASSQGTGVHGYTF
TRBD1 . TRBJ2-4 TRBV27 TGTGCCAGCAGTTTCAACAGGGGGCCCCGGGGAAACATTCAGTACTTC CASSFNRGPRGNIQYF
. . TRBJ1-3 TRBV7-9 TGTGCCAGCAGCCTGGGAAGAAACACCATATATTTT CASSLGRNTIYF
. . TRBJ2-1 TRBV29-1 TGCAGCGTTTACAGGCAAACCTCCTACAATGAGCAGTTCTTC CSVYRQTSYNEQFF